The present T cell receptor (beta chain) was sequenced within a study of CD8 T cells in ankylosing spondylitis. At least ten counts were recorded for this clonotype. Its specificity is not known. TCRdb reprocessed the 5' RACE reads with MiXCR, giving one entry per CDR3 protein. Of around 160,000 distinct CDR3 sequences detected, 11% appear once; the ten largest clones hold under 35%. Study-wide results and caveats: CD8+ by phenotype, disease-linked clones were relatively rare in peripheral blood. Matched ankylosing spondylitis synovial fluid reportedly contained a significantly enriched population of disease-linked clones. Some of these motif variants have turned up before, in reports on reactive arthritis synovial fluid and blood. One TCR beta motif, made up of roughly 8 highly homologous variants, appeared characteristic of ankylosing spondylitis blood.

Sequencing input: blood, either unsorted or a sorted T cell fraction (not recorded which). The source of this sequence is a male donor with ankylosing spondylitis or in good health (not recorded which).

The CDR3 DNA reads TGTGCCAGCAGCCAAGAAGGGGGACTGATATACACCGGGGAGCTGTTTTTT. Translated: CASSQEGGLIYTGELFF. The chain is built from TRBV3-1 and TRBJ2-2, with D perhaps TRBD1 or TRBD2 (6 bases each). Germline V gene lookup returns CDR1 LGHDT and CDR2 YNNKEL (reference sequence). This CDR3 has 17 residues. Trimming removed 0 bases from V and 3 bases from J, with 14 bases in between.